Each of the 23 T cell receptor beta chains below was sequenced from the same sample in a study of beta chain features in type 1 diabetes (dated by TCRdb to the late 2010s). Libraries were made using the immunoSEQ multiplex PCR assay. All of the isolated RNA was reverse transcribed with the High Capacity cDNA Reverse Transcription Kit, so expressed TCRB transcripts were sequenced. TCRdb took this table from immuneACCESS and kept in-frame rearrangements with V and J called. Such tables lack part of the clones; where checked against another copy, unresolved V genes explain under half of the gap, and the rest is unexplained. A total of under 550,000 clones appear in this sample, approximately 10% of them only once. The ten largest clones capture 0.045% to 0.06% of the sample. Input material: naive CD4+ T cells from blood. The sample's cell subset or site label, decoded: true naive CD4+ T cells. Receptors originate from a woman younger than 35 in good health.

This chain uses TRBV29-1 with TRBJ1-4, with D perhaps matching TRBD1 (5 bases). The germline CDR1 and CDR2 sequences are SQVTM and ANQGSEA. V dropped 7 bases and J dropped 8 bases, with 11 bases sitting between them. The CDR3 length is 11 residues. CDR3 sequence reads: CSASGEEKLFF. In DNA form, the CDR3 reads TGCAGCGCTTCGGGGGAGGAAAAACTGTTTTTT.

This clone has only a few counts. The chain is built from TRBV4-2 and TRBJ2-2; 7 nucleotides line up with TRBD2. CDR1 is LGHNA and CDR2 is YNFKEQ in the germline V gene. CDR3 length: 17 residues. The trim removed 4 bases at V and 1 base at J, leaving 9 bases unmatched. CDR3 DNA sequence: TGTGCCAGCAGCCTTAGGTTGGCTAGCGGGAACACCGGGGAGCTGTTTTTT. It specifies CASSLRLASGNTGELFF.

The table lists this clone with a few counts. This chain joins TRBV4-1 and TRBJ1-5, with a possible D match to TRBD1 (6 bases). The CDR3 loop spans 13 amino acids. Trimming shortened V by 4 bases and J by 11 bases, and 15 bases separated the two germline ends. Looked up from germline, CDR1 is MGHRA and CDR2 is YSYEKL. The CDR3 coding sequence is TGCGCCAGCAGCCGCCCAGGGGACGAGGCCCAGCATTTT. Translating it yields CASSRPGDEAQHF.

This clone was seen more than once but under ten times. This chain joins TRBV2 and TRBJ2-1; D might be TRBD1 or TRBD2, each matching 5 bases. Germline values: CDR1 SNHLY, CDR2 FYNNEI. The germline V and J ends were trimmed by 6 bases and 6 bases, with 15 bases remaining between them. This CDR3 has 14 residues. CDR3 nucleotides: TGTGCCAGCAGGGCTACTAGGGGTGGCAATGAGCAGTTCTTC. This codes for CASRATRGGNEQFF.

This clone was recorded a few times. This chain links TRBV5-4 with TRBJ2-3; D unresolved. The CDR3 runs to 16 residues. Germline CDR1 and CDR2: SGHNT and YYREEE (reference sequence). Trimming took 0 bases from V and 0 from J, leaving 11 bases between them. The CDR3 spells CASSLVARNSTDTQYF. CDR3 nucleotide sequence: TGTGCCAGCAGCTTGGTGGCTAGGAATAGCACAGATACGCAGTATTTT.

The genes are TRBV4-1 and TRBJ2-7; possibly TRBD2 for D (5 bases). The CDR3 is 15 residues long. CDR1 and CDR2 from the germline V gene are MGHRA and YSYEKL. The V end was cut by 1 base, the J end by 4 bases, with 14 bases between. This CDR3 is CASSQVDSNVYEQYF. CDR3 nucleotide sequence: TGCGCCAGCAGCCAAGTGGACTCGAACGTTTACGAGCAGTACTTC.

The count of this clone is one. V and J are TRBV9 and TRBJ2-3; 9 bases agree with TRBD2. Trimming cost V 3 bases and J 4 bases; bases outside gene matches: 9. The V gene's germline CDR1 is SGDLS and CDR2 YYNGEE. This CDR3 is built from 16 residues. This CDR3 is CASSAGASGNADTQYF. The CDR3 region has the DNA TGTGCCAGCAGCGCGGGGGCTAGCGGGAATGCAGATACGCAGTATTTT.

This clone was counted only a few times. The DNA of the CDR3 is TGTGCCAGCTCATCACAGGGAGATGGCTACACCTTC. Protein product: CASSSQGDGYTF. This sequence joins TRBV18 and TRBJ1-2; possibly TRBD1 for D (6 bases). Trimming stripped 5 bases from V and 6 bases from J, with 10 bases between. The CDR3 loop spans 12 amino acids. Germline V CDR1 and CDR2: KGHSH, LQKENI.

The CDR3 DNA reads as TGTGCCAGCTCAACGAGCGGGCTCCAAGAGACCCAGTACTTC. Translation gives CASSTSGLQETQYF. This chain links TRBV18 with TRBJ2-5; a weak D match, TRBD2 (6 bases). V lost 5 bases, J lost 1 base, and 11 bases lay in between. The CDR3 is 14 amino acids. Germline V gives CDR1 KGHSH, CDR2 LQKENI.

In its sample, this clone was seen a few times. This chain links TRBV2 with TRBJ2-5; D unclear. Germline loops: CDR1 SNHLY, CDR2 FYNNEI. This CDR3 is built from 11 residues. Trimming stripped 4 bases from V and 4 bases from J, with 4 bases between. The CDR3 loop reads CASSVTETQYF. The DNA for the CDR3 is TGTGCCAGCAGTGTCACAGAGACCCAGTACTTC.

This clone was seen repeatedly, ten times or more. The CDR3 here is CASSQDGGTDTQYF. The CDR3 DNA reads TGCGCCAGCAGCCAAGATGGAGGCACAGATACGCAGTATTTT. The genes are TRBV4-3 and TRBJ2-3; D ambiguous. V was cut by 0 bases and J by 1 base, with 5 bases left in between. Germline lookup yields CDR1 LGHNA and CDR2 YSLEER. CDR3 length: 14 residues.

The chain recombines TRBV6-6 with TRBJ1-2, with D unresolved. The CDR3 is 12 residues long. Trimming took 4 bases from V and 6 from J, leaving 9 bases between them. The V gene's germline CDR1 is MNHNY and CDR2 SVGAGI (reference sequence). The CDR3 coding sequence is TGTGCCAGCAGTTCCGAATTGGATGGCTACACCTTC. Residues: CASSSELDGYTF.

The V gene is TRBV18, the J gene TRBJ2-1; D gene uncertain. Trimming removed 6 bases at V and 4 bases at J, with 10 bases between. The germline V gene encodes CDR1 KGHSH and CDR2 LQKENI. This CDR3 has 13 amino acids. The CDR3 region is CASSPTEYNEQFF. CDR3 nucleotide sequence: TGTGCCAGCTCCCCAACCGAATACAATGAGCAGTTCTTC.

The chain employs TRBV27 and TRBJ2-7, with unresolved D. CDR3 length: 14 residues. The germline gives CDR1 MNHEY, CDR2 SMNVEV (reference sequence). The V end was cut by 1 base, the J end by 6 bases, with 13 bases between. The CDR3, as DNA: TGTGCCAGCAGTTTATTGGATGTCAAGTCCGAGCAGTACTTC. It yields the protein CASSLLDVKSEQYF.

The rearrangement joins TRBV25-1 to TRBJ1-1, with D possibly being TRBD1 (5 bases). V lost 2 bases and J 4 bases, leaving 11 bases between the germline ends. Germline CDR1 reads MGHDK; CDR2 reads SYGVNS. This CDR3 has 14 amino acids. The CDR3 here is CASSEVGTGTEAFF. The DNA for the CDR3 is TGTGCCAGCAGTGAAGTTGGGACCGGCACTGAAGCTTTCTTT.

The J gene is TRBJ2-1, the V gene TRBV14, with 7 positions matching TRBD1. Germline CDR1 is SGHDN and CDR2 is FVKESK. J was trimmed by 4 bases and V by 4 bases; bases with no gene match: 7. This CDR3 has 15 amino acids. The CDR3 DNA follows: TGTGCCAGCAGCCTACCCGGGACAGCTTACAATGAGCAGTTCTTC. Translation: CASSLPGTAYNEQFF.

A few counts support this clone. CDR3 protein: CATTQRRLGDYGEQYF. The DNA for the CDR3 is TGTGCCACCACGCAACGCCGACTAGGGGATTATGGGGAGCAGTACTTC. The rearrangement joins TRBV15 to TRBJ2-7; D perhaps matches TRBD2 (6 bases). This CDR3 has 16 amino acids. Germline CDR1 LNHNV, CDR2 YYDKDF (reference sequence). V was cut by 7 bases and J by 7 bases, with 26 bases left in between.

This chain connects TRBV7-2 to TRBJ2-1; 9 bases map to TRBD2. V was clipped by 5 bases and J by 10 bases; unmatched bases: 12. The CDR3 has 15 amino acids. The V gene's germline CDR1 is SGHTA and CDR2 FQGNSA. The CDR3 is CASSGPGTSFWEQFF. The DNA of the CDR3 is TGTGCCAGCAGCGGTCCCGGGACTAGCTTCTGGGAGCAGTTCTTC.

The table lists this clone with a few counts. This rearrangement joins TRBV5-1 to TRBJ2-3, with D hard to call. V was pared by 0 bases and J by 1 base, with 6 bases between. Per germline, CDR1 SGHRS and CDR2 YFSETQ. This CDR3 is 14 amino acids long. CDR3 bases: TGCGCCAGCAGCTTGGTTGTAGGCACAGATACGCAGTATTTT. This gives the protein CASSLVVGTDTQYF.

This clone has more than one count but fewer than ten. This rearrangement joins TRBV4-3 to TRBJ2-7, with 9 bases fitting TRBD1. Germline assignment: CDR1 LGHNA and CDR2 YSLEER. CDR3 length: 14 residues. V shed 2 bases, J shed 4 bases, and the junction held 3 bases outside the gene matches. CDR3 in DNA: TGCGCCAGCAGCCAACCGGGACAGGGATACGAGCAGTACGTC. Its translation: CASSQPGQGYEQYV.

This clone was detected a few times. The chain has TRBV14 and TRBJ2-5; D may match TRBD1 or TRBD2 (5 bases each). The length of the CDR3 is 17 residues. V was shortened by 4 bases and J by 5 bases, with 23 bases between the two germline ends. Germline lookup yields CDR1 SGHDN and CDR2 FVKESK. The CDR3 DNA follows: TGTGCCAGCAGCCGCCTATCAGGGAGCCTAGCACTGGAGACCCAGTACTTC. Its protein is CASSRLSGSLALETQYF. The variable domain in full, completed from reference TRBV14 and TRBJ2-5, reads EAGVTQFPSHSVIEKGQTVTLRCDPISGHDNLYWYRRVMGKEIKFLLHFVKESKQDESGMPNNRFLAERTGGTYSTLKVQPAELEDSGVYFCASSRLSGSLALETQYFGPGTRLLVL.

This clone was counted between two and nine times. This rearrangement joins TRBV7-9 to TRBJ1-5, with D tentatively TRBD1 (6 bases). CDR3 length: 15 residues. Germline loops: CDR1 SEHNR, CDR2 FQNEAQ (reference sequence). Between the trimmed V and J ends, which lost 5 bases and 1 base, there was a span of 12 bases. CDR3 sequence: CASSAQGLSNQPQHF. For the CDR3, the DNA is TGTGCCAGCAGCGCACAGGGCCTGAGCAATCAGCCCCAGCATTTT.

The rearrangement joins TRBV7-2 to TRBJ2-3; perhaps TRBD1 as D (5 bases). The ends were cut back, 3 bases at V and 6 bases at J, with 16 bases in the middle. The CDR3 covers 15 residues. Germline CDR1 reads SGHTA; CDR2 reads FQGNSA. CDR3 DNA sequence: TGTGCCAGCAGCTTGCATTACAGGCTCTGGGATACGCAGTATTTT. This translates into CASSLHYRLWDTQYF.